This TCR beta chain was sequenced during a study of T cells in tuberculosis. Overall study: T cells were selected with CD1B tetramers loaded with glucose monomycolate. General study findings and limits: The stringent gate may have excluded weak CD1B-GMM tetramer binders.

The CDR3 extends over 12 amino acids. From germline, CDR1 is SGHTA and CDR2 FQGNSA. V was clipped by 1 base and J by 7 bases, with 7 bases between them. Clones were sequenced by immunoSEQ multiplex PCR, and TCRdb holds only the in-frame ones, with some missing. The table lists approximately 88,000 clones, roughly 93% of them singletons. Thawed, overnight-rested PBMC were stained with GMM-loaded CD1B tetramer, viability dye and anti-CD3, then sorted. The lipid loaded on the CD1B tetramers was C32 glucose monomycolate from Rhodococcus equi. CD14-expressing monocytes were removed from PBMC before cryopreservation and sorting. From each donor, around 100,000 tetramer-negative cells were sorted.

The chain employs TRBV7-2 and TRBJ1-1; TRBD1 might be the D (6 bases). Input material: CD1b-GMM tetramer-negative cells sorted from PBMCs. The TCR sequence derives from an adult woman with latent tuberculosis. The CDR3 protein is CASSLVDSEAFF. The CDR3 DNA follows: TGTGCCAGCAGCTTAGTGGACAGTGAAGCTTTCTTT.